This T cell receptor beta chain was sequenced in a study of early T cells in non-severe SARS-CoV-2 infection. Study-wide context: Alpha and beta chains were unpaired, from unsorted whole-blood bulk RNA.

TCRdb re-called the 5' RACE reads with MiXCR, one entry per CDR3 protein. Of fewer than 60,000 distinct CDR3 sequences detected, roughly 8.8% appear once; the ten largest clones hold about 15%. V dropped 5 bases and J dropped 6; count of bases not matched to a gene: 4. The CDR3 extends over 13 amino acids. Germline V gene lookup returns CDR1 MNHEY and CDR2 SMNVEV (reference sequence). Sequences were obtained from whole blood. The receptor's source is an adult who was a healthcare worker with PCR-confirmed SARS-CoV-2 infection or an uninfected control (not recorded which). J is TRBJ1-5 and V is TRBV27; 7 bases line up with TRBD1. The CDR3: CASSGQAFQPQHF. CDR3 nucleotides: TGTGCCAGCAGTGGACAGGCCTTTCAGCCCCAGCATTTT.